This TCR beta chain was sequenced during a study of blood T cells in healthy people across ages. Findings of the study overall: A roughly linear age-dependent decrease characterized TCR beta diversity per million T cells.

The authors ran a second PCR of about 6 to 11 cycles using a sample-barcoded 5' primer and a J-beta primer mix. Per-sample output comprised a minimum of 2.5 million paired-end reads containing CDR3. Using its own MiXCR run on the 5' RACE reads, TCRdb lists one record per CDR3 protein. The sample lists roughly 1.7 million distinct CDR3 sequences; 30% to 35% were seen once. In this sample, this clonotype turned up a few times. Its antigen is unknown. This clonotype was sampled from a woman under 40 in good health. The sample comprised blood.

The CDR3 DNA is TGTGCCAGCAGGGACTGGCGGGAGGGCACAGATACGCAGTATTTT. It yields the protein CASRDWREGTDTQYF. This chain connects TRBV7-9 to TRBJ2-3; 8 positions agree with TRBD2. This CDR3 region has 15 residues. CDR1 is SEHNR, CDR2 FQNEAQ, per germline (reference sequence). The V segment lost 6 bases and the J segment 1 base; nucleotides outside the gene matches: 6.